This passage covers 29 T cell receptor beta chains from one sample sequenced in a study of blood T cells in healthy people across ages. Together with a sample-barcoded 5' primer, a J-beta primer mix was included in a second PCR lasting 7 to 11 cycles. TCRdb called the 5' RACE reads again in MiXCR, with one record for every CDR3 protein. The repertoire holds about 1,800,000 distinct CDR3 sequences, 28% seen once, with 7.7% in the top ten. Sequencing was carried out using blood. Receptors originate from a woman aged 25 to 45 in good health.

The sample holds a few counts of this clonotype. A junction boundary mismatches the germline segment, possibly from a read error. The chain is built from TRBV28 and TRBJ1-6; D is unresolved. CDR1 and CDR2 (germline): MDHEN, SYDVKM. This CDR3 region has 13 residues. The CDR3 bases are TGTGCCAGCAGTTCCTCAGATAATTCACCCTTCCACTTT. Translating gives CASSSSDNSPFHF.

The chain has TRBV2 and TRBJ2-5, with TRBD1 matching over 7 bases. The CDR3 is 12 amino acids. Per germline, CDR1 SNHLY and CDR2 FYNNEI. The trim removed 8 bases at V and 5 bases at J, leaving 5 bases unmatched. The CDR3 DNA is TGTGCCAGCCTAACAGGGGCTGAGACCCAGTACTTC. The encoded protein is CASLTGAETQYF.

This clonotype is a singleton in its sample. V and J are TRBV14 and TRBJ2-7; 8 nucleotides line up with TRBD2. Unmatched junction bases numbered 9, after V lost 3 bases and J lost 2 bases. Germline lookup yields CDR1 SGHDN and CDR2 FVKESK. This CDR3 has 16 amino acids. CDR3 amino acids: CASSQAQAGATYEQYF. As DNA, the CDR3 is TGTGCCAGCAGCCAGGCCCAAGCGGGGGCGACCTACGAGCAGTACTTC.

In this sample, this clonotype turned up many times. The chain is built from TRBV7-2 and TRBJ1-6, with D perhaps matching TRBD1 (6 bases). The CDR3 loop spans 15 amino acids. The V end lost 5 bases, the J end lost 7 bases, and 15 bases lay between the germline ends. CDR1 is SGHTA and CDR2 is FQGNSA in the germline V gene. CDR3 sequence (DNA): TGTGCCAGCAGCCCCCGGGGGCCGGTGAATTCACCCCTCCACTTT. It encodes CASSPRGPVNSPLHF.

This clonotype came up a few times. The chain carries TRBV10-1 and TRBJ2-2; the D gene is possibly TRBD1 (5 bases). The length of the CDR3 is 13 residues. V was cut by 7 bases and J by 4 bases, with 10 bases left in between. The germline V gene has CDR1 WNHNN and CDR2 SYGVQD (reference sequence). The CDR3 region has the DNA TGCGCCAGCAATCAGGGCACCACCGGGGAGCTGTTTTTT. This codes for CASNQGTTGELFF.

Only a few counts were recorded for this clonotype. The V call is TRBV20-1, the J call TRBJ1-4; unclear D gene. Germline lookup yields CDR1 DFQATT and CDR2 SNEGSKA (reference sequence). The V end was cut by 3 bases, the J end by 4 bases, with 15 bases between. This CDR3 is 15 amino acids long. CDR3 loop: CSASPEGSLNEKLFF. DNA of the CDR3: TGCAGTGCTAGCCCGGAAGGCTCGCTTAATGAAAAACTGTTTTTT.

This clonotype has ten or more counts. The chain uses TRBV20-1 and TRBJ2-7; D possibly matches TRBD1 or TRBD2 (5 bases each). The CDR3 spans 14 residues. The germline V and J ends were trimmed by 5 bases and 3 bases, with 17 bases remaining between them. Germline loops: CDR1 DFQATT, CDR2 SNEGSKA (reference sequence). This chain's CDR3 is CSAADWDRFYEQYF. The CDR3 DNA is TGCAGTGCTGCCGACTGGGACCGATTCTACGAGCAGTACTTC.

The chain recombines TRBV30 with TRBJ1-2; D ambiguous. Germline V gene lookup returns CDR1 GTSNPN and CDR2 SVGIG (reference sequence). The CDR3 spans 12 residues. V lost 4 bases and J lost 7, with 13 bases in between. CDR3 amino acids: CAWTPNSGGYTF. CDR3 DNA: TGTGCCTGGACACCCAATAGCGGTGGCTACACCTTC.

In regard to this clonotype: A junction end diverges from the germline sequence, so it may reflect a read error. The chain carries TRBV6-6 and TRBJ2-5; 13 bases agree with TRBD2. CDR1 MNHNY and CDR2 SVGAGI come from the germline V gene (reference sequence). CDR3 length: 17 residues. CDR3 nucleotides: TGTACCAGCAGTTACTCCAGACTAGCGGGAGGTCAAGAGACCCAGTACTTC. It is translated as CTSSYSRLAGGQETQYF.

This clonotype was seen a few times. The chain couples TRBV4-1 to TRBJ2-5; 13 bases are shared with TRBD2. Trimming took 4 bases from V and 1 from J; bases not matched to a gene: 3. The CDR3 spans 16 residues. CDR1 and CDR2 from the germline V gene are MGHRA and YSYEKL. The CDR3 DNA follows: TGCGCCAGCAGCCGTCGGACTAGCGGGGGCCAAGAGACCCAGTACTTC. Translation gives CASSRRTSGGQETQYF.

The CDR3 spells CSAQGYSRQANTGELFF. For the CDR3, the DNA is TGCAGTGCTCAAGGGTATTCCCGACAGGCCAACACCGGGGAGCTGTTTTTT. The rearrangement joins TRBV20-1 to TRBJ2-2; D perhaps matches TRBD1 (6 bases). This CDR3 is built from 17 residues. The germline V and J ends were trimmed by 5 bases and 2 bases, with 21 bases remaining between them. CDR1 is DFQATT, CDR2 SNEGSKA, per germline (reference sequence).

This clonotype was recorded many times. The J gene is TRBJ2-7, the V gene TRBV7-9; tentatively, D is TRBD1 (6 bases). Germline V gene lookup returns CDR1 SEHNR and CDR2 FQNEAQ (reference sequence). The CDR3 consists of 15 residues. V dropped 5 bases and J dropped 2 bases, with 16 bases sitting between them. CDR3 loop: CASSPTGIPAYEQYF. CDR3 in DNA: TGTGCCAGCAGCCCCACAGGGATACCTGCCTACGAGCAGTACTTC.

The rearrangement uses TRBV18 and TRBJ2-1, with TRBD2 identical over 7 bases. V gave up 3 bases and J gave up 2 bases; unmatched junction bases: 13. CDR1 is KGHSH and CDR2 is LQKENI in the germline V gene. The CDR3 sequence is 18 residues long. CDR3 loop: CASSPRPPPTSPYNEQFF. CDR3 coding DNA: TGTGCCAGCTCACCCCGCCCTCCGCCGACTAGCCCCTACAATGAGCAGTTCTTC.

This chain links TRBV10-3 with TRBJ2-1; 10 bases line up with TRBD2. The CDR3 is 13 amino acids. In germline, CDR1 is ENHRY, CDR2 SYGVKD. With 5 bases clipped from V and 9 bases from J, the junction kept 4 bases outside the gene matches. The CDR3 nucleotides are TGTGCCATCAGTAGCGGGGGGGGAGGTGAGCAGTTCTTC. This encodes CAISSGGGGEQFF.

The chain has TRBV5-1 and TRBJ2-7; the match to TRBD1 covers 9 bases. The CDR3 covers 14 residues. Trimming at V came to 2 bases and at J to 3 bases, leaving 3 bases not matched to a gene. Germline values: CDR1 SGHRS, CDR2 YFSETQ. CDR3 amino acids: CASSFTGQGYEQYF. The CDR3 coding sequence is TGCGCCAGCAGCTTTACGGGACAGGGCTACGAGCAGTACTTC.

The chain combines TRBV11-2 with TRBJ2-3, with D unresolved. Per germline, CDR1 SGHAT and CDR2 FQNNGV. V was clipped by 5 bases and J by 3 bases, with 15 bases between them. The CDR3 spans 15 residues. CDR3 sequence: CASSPPQVGTDTQYF. DNA of the CDR3: TGTGCCAGCAGCCCCCCGCAGGTCGGGACAGATACGCAGTATTTT. Complete variable domain (other parts from reference TRBV11-2 and TRBJ2-3): EAGVAQSPRYKIIEKRQSVAFWCNPISGHATLYWYQQILGQGPKLLIQFQNNGVVDDSQLPKDRFSAERLKGVDSTLKIQPAKLEDSAVYLCASSPPQVGTDTQYFGPGTRLTVL.

As to this clonotype: It may be a read error: a sequence one base away is much more abundant. This chain joins TRBV4-1 and TRBJ2-7; a possible D gene is TRBD2 (6 bases). The CDR3 is 16 residues long. Trimming stripped 3 bases from V and 2 bases from J, with 17 bases between. Germline V gene sequence: CDR1 MGHRA, CDR2 YSYEKL. The CDR3 DNA is TGCGCCAGCAGCCAGGCTCCGGGACGGGGGACCTACGAGCAGTACTTC. It is translated as CASSQAPGRGTYEQYF.

The CDR3 sequence is CASSAPPGRLAKNIQYF. The CDR3 DNA follows: TGTGCCAGTAGTGCCCCTCCCGGCAGACTAGCCAAAAACATTCAGTACTTC. This rearrangement joins TRBV19 to TRBJ2-4; D not resolved. The CDR3 totals 17 residues. The V gene lost 5 bases and the J gene lost 0 bases, with 17 bases spanning the gap. CDR1 is LNHDA, CDR2 SQIVND, per germline (reference sequence).

As to this clonotype: Since a much larger clone is just one base distant, this may be a read error. For the CDR3, the DNA is TGTGCCAGCAGCTTACAAGGCGGGAGAACTGTCTACGAGCAGTTCTTC. Its protein is CASSLQGGRTVYEQFF. The rearrangement uses TRBV7-2 and TRBJ2-1; the match to TRBD2 covers 7 bases. This CDR3 is 16 amino acids long. The trim removed 2 bases at V and 10 bases at J, leaving 14 bases unmatched. Germline loops: CDR1 SGHTA, CDR2 FQGNSA. The entire variable domain, with the rest obtained from reference TRBV7-2 and TRBJ2-1, is as follows: GAGVSQSPSNKVTEKGKDVELRCDPISGHTALYWYRQSLGQGLEFLIYFQGNSAPDKSGLPSDRFSAERTGGSVSTLTIQRTQQEDSAVYLCASSLQGGRTVYEQFFGPGTRLTVL.

This rearrangement joins TRBV29-1 to TRBJ1-4; weak D call: TRBD1 (5 bases). Germline V gives CDR1 SQVTM, CDR2 ANQGSEA. V was trimmed by 7 bases and J by 4 bases, leaving 13 bases between them. The CDR3 is 13 residues long. The CDR3 here is CSAAGTYNEKLFF. The CDR3 nucleotides read TGCAGCGCTGCCGGGACCTATAATGAAAAACTGTTTTTT.

Here the CDR3 DNA reads TGTGCCAGCAGCTTTCGGTGGGGTGAGCAGTTCTTC. Translating it yields CASSFRWGEQFF. This chain uses TRBV11-3 with TRBJ2-1; D gene ambiguous. The CDR3 totals 12 residues. CDR1 SGHNT and CDR2 YENEEA come from the germline V gene. The V end was cut by 3 bases, the J end by 9 bases, with 9 bases between. The full variable domain, its missing parts supplied by reference TRBV11-3 and TRBJ2-1, is EAGVVQSPRYKIIEKKQPVAFWCNPISGHNTLYWYLQNLGQGPELLIRYENEEAVDDSQLPKDRFSAERLKGVDSTLKIQPAELGDSAVYLCASSFRWGEQFFGPGTRLTVL.

A few counts support this clonotype. This rearrangement joins TRBV5-6 to TRBJ2-7; 9 bases are a match to TRBD1. The germline V gene has CDR1 SGHDT and CDR2 YYEEEE. The CDR3 totals 14 residues. With 3 bases clipped from V and 5 bases from J, the junction kept 6 bases outside the gene matches. The CDR3 protein is CASSCGTGGHEQYF. In DNA, the CDR3 is TGTGCCAGCAGCTGCGGAACAGGGGGCCACGAGCAGTACTTC.

This clonotype has a handful of counts. The CDR3 loop reads CSGYENEKLFF. CDR3 bases: TGCAGTGGTTACGAGAATGAAAAACTGTTTTTT. The gene calls are TRBV29-1 and TRBJ1-4; D gene unclear. Looked up from germline, CDR1 is SQVTM and CDR2 is ANQGSEA. The CDR3 spans 11 residues.

This clonotype was recorded many times. V gene TRBV5-1 combines with J gene TRBJ1-5, with D unresolved. Germline assignment: CDR1 SGHRS and CDR2 YFSETQ. V was clipped by 0 bases and J by 3 bases, with 10 bases between them. This CDR3 is built from 15 residues. CDR3 sequence (DNA): TGCGCCAGCAGCTTGGTATCTGGGCCCAATCAGCCCCAGCATTTT. Translation gives CASSLVSGPNQPQHF.

This clonotype was observed a handful of times. This sequence joins TRBV27 and TRBJ2-7; D possibly corresponds to TRBD1 (6 bases). The CDR3 has 16 residues. The germline V gene encodes CDR1 MNHEY and CDR2 SMNVEV (reference sequence). V lost 5 bases, J lost 2 bases, and 19 bases lay in between. CDR3 DNA sequence: TGTGCCAGCAGTCCCTTCAGGGACACACTACCCTACGAGCAGTACTTC. Amino acid sequence: CASSPFRDTLPYEQYF.

There are many counts of this clonotype. CDR3 bases: TGCAGCGTTGAAGGGGCATCGGCGGGGAGACTAGCCAAAAACATTCAGTACTTC. Translation gives CSVEGASAGRLAKNIQYF. The rearrangement links TRBV29-1 to TRBJ2-4, with D possibly TRBD2 on 6 matching bases. The CDR3 is 18 amino acids. The V end was cut by 1 base, the J end by 0 bases, with 19 bases between. Germline V lookup: CDR1 SQVTM, CDR2 ANQGSEA.

The chain carries TRBV20-1 and TRBJ1-2; unclear D gene. Trimming shortened V by 3 bases and J by 6 bases, and 8 bases separated the two germline ends. The CDR3 contains 11 residues. The V gene's germline CDR1 is DFQATT and CDR2 SNEGSKA (reference sequence). The CDR3 DNA is TGCAGTGCTAGCCTCGAAAATGGCTACACCTTC. Translation gives CSASLENGYTF.

The chain is built from TRBV28 and TRBJ2-1; TRBD1 matches at 8 bases. Germline V gives CDR1 MDHEN, CDR2 SYDVKM. The junction had 9 bases not matched to a gene; V was cut back by 3 bases and J by 5 bases. There are 16 residues in the CDR3. CDR3 residues: CASSFAPGQVNNEQFF. CDR3 DNA sequence: TGTGCCAGCAGTTTCGCTCCGGGACAGGTGAACAATGAGCAGTTCTTC.

This clonotype was detected only once. The CDR3 loop is CASRGRPNTEAFF. The DNA for the CDR3 is TGTGCCAGCAGAGGACGGCCGAACACTGAAGCTTTCTTT. The chain recombines TRBV6-5 with TRBJ1-1; no clear D. V shed 6 bases and J shed 1 base, with 9 bases lying between them. This CDR3 is 13 amino acids long. Germline CDR1 reads MNHEY; CDR2 reads SVGAGI.